The sequence of this T cell receptor beta chain was determined in a study of blood T cell repertoires in COVID-19. Libraries were prepared by immunoSEQ multiplex PCR; TCRdb keeps only in-frame clonotypes and omits some of them. Of roughly 370,000 clones listed, about 87% are singletons. V gave up 5 bases and J gave up 2 bases; unmatched junction bases: 10. The CDR3 consists of 18 residues. Germline V gene data show CDR1 as SEHNR and CDR2 as FQNEAQ (reference sequence). The chain uses TRBV7-9 and TRBJ2-3; the match to TRBD2 covers 13 bases. This sequence was found in a woman between 45 and 65 years old who had recovered from COVID-19. Sequenced: PBMCs or T cells enriched from blood (not recorded which). CDR3 in amino acids: CASSLGLAGAYHTDTQYF. The CDR3 DNA reads as TGTGCCAGCAGCCTCGGACTAGCGGGGGCCTACCACACAGATACGCAGTATTTT.